One and the same sample provided the 22 T cell receptor beta chains below, sequenced in a study of T cell clonality in common variable immunodeficiency. The table came from immunoSEQ multiplex PCR; TCRdb's copy has only in-frame clones and leaves some out. The table lists about 35,000 clones, with no singletons. The sample comprised peripheral blood mononuclear cells. These receptors were obtained from a person aged 18 to 75 in good health.

This clone was seen many times. The observed sequence ends 3 residues before the CDR3 terminus, with the missing tail filled in from the germline J gene. The chain joins TRBV7-2 to TRBJ1-5; 8 bases line up with TRBD1. The germline V gene encodes CDR1 SGHTA and CDR2 FQGNSA. V dropped 5 bases and J dropped 1; count of bases not matched to a gene: 4. The CDR3 runs 15 residues. The CDR3 sequence: CASSRGQGSNQPQHF. The part of the CDR3 DNA that was read is TGTGCCAGCAGCCGAGGACAGGGAAGCAATCAGCCC.

The table lists this clone with many counts. The read ends 3 residues early relative to the CDR3; the germline J gene fills the gap. This chain uses TRBV6-1 with TRBJ1-1, with D possibly being TRBD1 (5 bases). Deletions cut 0 bases from V and 1 base from J, with 6 bases between. CDR3 length: 14 residues. The germline V gene has CDR1 MNHNS and CDR2 SASEGT. This chain's CDR3 is CASSEAGQNTEAFF. The CDR3 bases that were read are TGTGCCAGCAGTGAAGCCGGACAGAACACTGAA.

This clone has ten or more counts. The CDR3 end is not reached by the read, which stops 3 residues before it; the germline J gene fills it in. The rearrangement uses TRBV2 and TRBJ1-4, with 7 positions matching TRBD1. This CDR3 has 14 amino acids. The germline CDR1 and CDR2 sequences are SNHLY and FYNNEI. V dropped 5 bases and J dropped 4; count of bases not matched to a gene: 4. The CDR3 bases that were read are TGTGCCAGCAGTACGAGACAGGGTAATGAAAAA. It codes for CASSTRQGNEK. The complete CDR3 sequence is CASSTRQGNEKLFF.

This clone turned up a few times. The observed sequence ends 3 residues before the CDR3 terminus, with the missing tail filled in from the germline J gene. This rearrangement joins TRBV7-2 to TRBJ2-3; the match to TRBD2 covers 11 bases. CDR1 is SGHTA and CDR2 is FQGNSA in the germline V gene. The CDR3 length is 14 residues. The DNA read from the CDR3 is TGTGCCACTCGACTAGCGGGGCTACAAGAGACG. It specifies CATRLAGLQET. The entire CDR3 protein reads CATRLAGLQETQYF. The whole variable domain, filled in from reference TRBV7-2 and TRBJ2-3, reads GAGVSQSPSNKVTEKGKDVELRCDPISGHTALYWYRQSLGQGLEFLIYFQGNSAPDKSGLPSDRFSAERTGGSVSTLTIQRTQQEDSAVYLCATRLAGLQETQYFGPGTRLTVL.

A remark on this clone: The read halts 3 residues ahead of the CDR3 end, with the missing end drawn from the germline J gene. Different DNA sequences within this sample yield the same CDR3. This chain links TRBV6-2 or TRBV6-3 with TRBJ2-1; D may be TRBD2 (5 bases). The CDR3 sequence is 13 residues long. Looked up from germline, CDR1 is MNHEY and CDR2 is SVGEGT. Trimming removed 4 bases at V and 5 bases at J, with 9 bases between. CDR3 region: CASSFGLNNEQFF. CDR3 DNA (partial): TGTGCCAGCAGTTTTGGACTCAACAATGAG.

This clone has only a few counts. The read halts 3 residues ahead of the CDR3 end, with the missing end drawn from the germline J gene. The gene calls are TRBV7-3 and TRBJ2-2; D might be TRBD2 (6 bases). This CDR3 contains 14 residues. Germline loops: CDR1 SGHTA, CDR2 FQGTGA. CDR3 amino acids: CASSPSVSAGMLFF. The sequenced part of the CDR3 DNA is TGTGCCAGCAGCCCTTCTGTCTCGGCGGGAATG.

This clone has a count of ten or more. The CDR3 end falls 3 residues outside the read, so it is completed with the germline J gene. The rearrangement joins TRBV29-1 to TRBJ2-5; 14 nucleotides line up with TRBD2. CDR1 is SQVTM, CDR2 ANQGSEA, per germline. The trim removed 3 bases at V and 5 bases at J, leaving 17 bases unmatched. The CDR3 is made up of 19 amino acids. This CDR3 is CSVDNTRDGTSGSGETQYF. The part of the CDR3 DNA that was read is TGCAGCGTTGATAATACAAGGGACGGGACTAGCGGGAGTGGGGAGACC.

This clone was picked up many times. The CDR3 end falls 3 residues outside the read, so it is completed with the germline J gene. This chain connects TRBV7-9 to TRBJ2-7; D possibly corresponds to TRBD1 (5 bases). Germline assignment: CDR1 SEHNR and CDR2 FQNEAQ (reference sequence). This CDR3 contains 14 residues. The V and J ends lost 5 bases and 3 bases respectively, with 14 bases between them. CDR3 in amino acids: CASSPIAGRYEQYF. The CDR3 DNA, read in part, is TGTGCCAGCAGCCCTATTGCAGGGCGCTACGAG.

There are a few counts of this clone. The read falls 3 residues short of the CDR3 end, and the missing part is taken from the germline J gene. The gene calls are TRBV7-2 and TRBJ2-3; no clear D. The CDR3 has 15 residues. V lost 2 bases and J 0 bases, leaving 9 bases between the germline ends. Germline CDR1 reads SGHTA; CDR2 reads FQGNSA. The CDR3 sequence: CASSLTGSSTDTQYF. The sequenced CDR3 bases are TGTGCCAGCAGCTTAACGGGTTCTAGCACAGATACG.

Ten or more counts support this clone. The CDR3 end is not reached by the read, which stops 3 residues before it; the germline J gene fills it in. The rearrangement links TRBV20-1 to TRBJ2-7, with 11 bases matching TRBD1. V gave up 2 bases and J gave up 3 bases; unmatched junction bases: 3. Germline V gene data show CDR1 as DFQATT and CDR2 as SNEGSKA (reference sequence). CDR3 size: 14 residues. The CDR3 here is CSARTGTGGYEQYF. The CDR3 DNA, read in part, is TGCAGTGCTAGAACCGGGACAGGGGGCTACGAG.

This clone was seen repeatedly, ten times or more. The sequence runs out 3 residues before the end of the CDR3; the remainder is reconstructed from the germline J gene. J is TRBJ2-1 and V is TRBV24-1, with D perhaps TRBD2 (5 bases). V dropped 0 bases and J dropped 0 bases, with 11 bases sitting between them. Germline-derived CDR1 and CDR2 are KGHDR and SFDVKD. This CDR3 is 17 amino acids long. The CDR3 sequence is CATSDLPGKSSYNEQFF. CDR3 bases read: TGTGCCACCAGTGATTTGCCGGGGAAGAGCTCCTACAATGAG.

This clone was detected only a few times. The CDR3 is cut off 3 residues early in the read; its end comes from the germline J gene. The chain has TRBV11-2 and TRBJ1-4, with D possibly being TRBD1 (5 bases). Trimming left V 1 base short and J 7 bases short, with 13 bases between. Germline V CDR1 and CDR2: SGHAT, FQNNGV. The CDR3 covers 15 residues. The CDR3 loop reads CASSLVRGFSEKLFF. The covered CDR3 bases are TGTGCCAGCAGCTTAGTTCGGGGGTTCAGTGAAAAA.

Of note for this clone: The read stops 3 residues short of the end of the CDR3; the missing end is completed from the germline J gene. The rearrangement uses TRBV2 and TRBJ1-1; 8 bases are a match to TRBD1. Germline lookup yields CDR1 SNHLY and CDR2 FYNNEI. The CDR3 consists of 14 residues. The ends lost 5 bases at V and 5 bases at J; junction bases unmatched: 7. The CDR3 DNA, read in part, is TGTGCCAGCAGTTCAGGGGGCAAGGGGACTGAA. Translating it yields CASSSGGKGTE. The whole CDR3 region reads CASSSGGKGTEAFF.

This clone has ten or more counts. The CDR3 is cut off 3 residues early in the read; its end comes from the germline J gene. The J gene is TRBJ2-7, the V gene TRBV7-8; 8 bases line up with TRBD2. V dropped 5 bases and J dropped 3; count of bases not matched to a gene: 3. Germline V gene lookup returns CDR1 SGHVS and CDR2 FQNEAQ. The CDR3 has 13 residues. The part of the CDR3 DNA that was read is TGTGCCAGCAGCGGACTAGCAAACTACGAG. It specifies CASSGLANYE. The whole CDR3 sequence reads CASSGLANYEQYF.

This clone has only a few counts. The sequenced fragment ends 3 residues before the CDR3 boundary, so the rest is inferred from the germline J gene. This chain uses TRBV30 with TRBJ1-1, with D unclear. Per germline, CDR1 GTSNPN and CDR2 SVGIG (reference sequence). The CDR3 runs 12 residues. V lost 1 base and J lost 4, with 7 bases in between. The CDR3 DNA, read in part, is TGTGCCTGGAGTGAACTTGGCACTGAA. Protein: CAWSELGTE. Given in full, the CDR3 is CAWSELGTEAFF.

This clone occurred many times. Read coverage stops 3 residues before the CDR3 terminus; the germline J gene supplies the remainder. J is TRBJ2-1 and V is TRBV5-1; 11 bases fit TRBD2. The germline V gene has CDR1 SGHRS and CDR2 YFSETQ. The junction had 3 bases not matched to a gene; V was cut back by 2 bases and J by 5 bases. The CDR3 length is 15 residues. The chain's CDR3 is CASSFSGGAHNEQFF. The sequenced part of the CDR3 DNA is TGCGCCAGCAGCTTTAGCGGGGGGGCGCACAATGAG. The entire variable domain, with the rest obtained from reference TRBV5-1 and TRBJ2-1, is as follows: KAGVTQTPRYLIKTRGQQVTLSCSPISGHRSVSWYQQTPGQGLQFLFEYFSETQRNKGNFPGRFSGRQFSNSRSEMNVSTLELGDSALYLCASSFSGGAHNEQFFGPGTRLTVL.

This clone was observed at least ten times. The read terminates 3 residues ahead of where the CDR3 ends, so the germline J gene completes it. The V gene is TRBV19, the J gene TRBJ2-7, with 7 bases that match TRBD1. Germline-derived CDR1 and CDR2 are LNHDA and SQIVND (reference sequence). V was pared by 4 bases and J by 4 bases, with 7 bases of the junction left unmatched. The CDR3 has 14 residues. The CDR3 here is CASSTGTDVYEQYF. CDR3 bases read: TGTGCCAGTAGTACAGGGACAGATGTGTACGAG.

Many counts were recorded for this clone. The read terminates 3 residues ahead of where the CDR3 ends, so the germline J gene completes it. The chain joins TRBV5-4 to TRBJ1-1; D unclear. V lost 0 bases and J lost 0, with 6 bases in between. The CDR3 is 14 residues long. In germline, CDR1 is SGHNT, CDR2 YYREEE (reference sequence). The chain's CDR3 is CASSLAVMNTEAFF. The sequenced part of the CDR3 DNA is TGTGCCAGCAGCTTGGCGGTAATGAACACTGAA.

This clone was seen at least ten times. The read ends 3 residues before the CDR3 terminus; that terminus is restored from the germline J gene. The chain uses TRBV20-1 and TRBJ2-1; 12 bases map to TRBD2. Looked up from germline, CDR1 is DFQATT and CDR2 is SNEGSKA (reference sequence). V lost 0 bases and J lost 9; bases outside the gene matches: 6. CDR3 size: 15 residues. Partial CDR3 DNA: TGCAGTGCTAGAGACCCGGGACTAGCGGGCACTGAG. As protein: CSARDPGLAGTE. Given in full, the CDR3 is CSARDPGLAGTEQFF.

This clone was counted many times. The CDR3 is cut off 3 residues early in the read; its end comes from the germline J gene. This chain joins TRBV10-1 and TRBJ2-2, with 10 bases fitting TRBD1. J was trimmed by 3 bases and V by 10 bases; bases with no gene match: 8. The CDR3 runs 15 residues. CDR1 is WNHNN and CDR2 is SYGVQD in the germline V gene (reference sequence). The DNA read from the CDR3 is TGCGCCACCAGGAGGGACAGGGGTGACACCGGGGAG. This encodes CATRRDRGDTGE. The whole CDR3 reads CATRRDRGDTGELFF.

Ten or more counts support this clone. The read comes to an end 3 residues before the CDR3 does, leaving the germline J gene to fill in the end. This rearrangement joins TRBV19 to TRBJ2-1; the D gene is possibly TRBD1 (6 bases). Germline CDR1 is LNHDA and CDR2 is SQIVND (reference sequence). The CDR3 length is 15 residues. The V and J ends lost 3 bases and 3 bases respectively, with 12 bases between them. CDR3 DNA (partial): TGTGCCAGTAGTATTTCCGACAGGTACTACAATGAG. Amino acids: CASSISDRYYNE. The entire CDR3 protein reads CASSISDRYYNEQFF.

This clone was found many times. The CDR3 end lies 3 residues beyond the end of the read and is filled in from the germline J gene. V is TRBV12-3 or TRBV12-4 and J is TRBJ2-7; 7 bases are a match to TRBD1. This CDR3 is built from 16 residues. With V trimmed by 5 bases and J by 5 bases, 15 bases remained unmatched. The DNA read from the CDR3 is TGTGCCAGCAGTCAAACCATATTCATACAGGGGCACGAG. This codes for CASSQTIFIQGHE. The whole CDR3 is CASSQTIFIQGHEQYF.